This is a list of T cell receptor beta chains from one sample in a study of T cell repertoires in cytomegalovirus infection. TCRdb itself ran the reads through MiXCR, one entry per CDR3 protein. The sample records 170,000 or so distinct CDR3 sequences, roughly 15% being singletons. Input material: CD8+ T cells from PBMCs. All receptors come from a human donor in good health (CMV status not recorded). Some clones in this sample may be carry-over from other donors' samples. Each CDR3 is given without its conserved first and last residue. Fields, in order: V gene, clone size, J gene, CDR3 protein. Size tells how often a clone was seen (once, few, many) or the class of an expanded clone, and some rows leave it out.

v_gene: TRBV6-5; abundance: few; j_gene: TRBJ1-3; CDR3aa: ASSPTGLSGNTIY
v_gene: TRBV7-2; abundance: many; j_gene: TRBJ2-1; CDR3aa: ASSPTVEGARNEQF
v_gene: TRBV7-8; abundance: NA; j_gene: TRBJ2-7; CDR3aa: ASSFTGGGSSYEQY
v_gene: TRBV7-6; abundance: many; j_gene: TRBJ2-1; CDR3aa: ASSLESGSYNEQF
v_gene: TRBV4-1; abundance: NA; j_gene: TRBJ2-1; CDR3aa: ASSQAYRGEGTYNEQF
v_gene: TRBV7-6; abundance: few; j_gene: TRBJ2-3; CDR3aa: ASSSLTPDTQY
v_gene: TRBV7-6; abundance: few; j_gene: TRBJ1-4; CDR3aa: ASSLDGFNEKLF
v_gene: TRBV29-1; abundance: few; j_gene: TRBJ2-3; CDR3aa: SAGRVGRAVGATQY
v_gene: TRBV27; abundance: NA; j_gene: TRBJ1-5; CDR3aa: ASSSLPIGNQPQH
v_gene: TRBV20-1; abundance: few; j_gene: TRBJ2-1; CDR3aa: SALGLTNEQF
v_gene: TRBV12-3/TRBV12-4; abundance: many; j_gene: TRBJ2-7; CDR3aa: ASSLGDRTPYEQY
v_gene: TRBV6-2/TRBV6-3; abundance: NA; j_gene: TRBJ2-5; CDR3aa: ASNPGNQETQY
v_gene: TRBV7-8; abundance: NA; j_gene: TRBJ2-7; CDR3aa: ASSFRGGAVYEQY
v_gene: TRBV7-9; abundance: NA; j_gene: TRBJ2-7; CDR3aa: ASSSWGAEVAYEQY
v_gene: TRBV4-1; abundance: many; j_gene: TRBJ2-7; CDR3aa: ASSQGGDRSTYEQY
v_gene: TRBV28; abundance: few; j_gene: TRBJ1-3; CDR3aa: ASSLHSRRDAAGNTIY
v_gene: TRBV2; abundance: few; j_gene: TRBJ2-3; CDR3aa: ASSETLSTDTQY
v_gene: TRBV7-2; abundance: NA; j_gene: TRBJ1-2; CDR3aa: ASSDASGIDWYGYT
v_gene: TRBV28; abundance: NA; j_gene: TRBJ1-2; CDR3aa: ASSHPPGQNNYGYT
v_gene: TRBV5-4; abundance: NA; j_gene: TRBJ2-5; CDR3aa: ASSLYSRQETQY
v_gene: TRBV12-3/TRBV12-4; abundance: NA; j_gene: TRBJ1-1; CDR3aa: ASSSPGRRNTEAF
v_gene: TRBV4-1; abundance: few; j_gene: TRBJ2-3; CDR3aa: ASSRGTSLTDTQY
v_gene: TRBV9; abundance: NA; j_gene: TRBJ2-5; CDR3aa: ASSPGKYQETQY
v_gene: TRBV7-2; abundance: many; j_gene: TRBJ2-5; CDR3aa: ASSLNRRSSGGRETQY
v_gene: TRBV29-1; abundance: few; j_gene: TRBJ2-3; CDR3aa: SAHGFQSTQY
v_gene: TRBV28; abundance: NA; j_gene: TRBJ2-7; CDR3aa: ASSWGQSSYEQY
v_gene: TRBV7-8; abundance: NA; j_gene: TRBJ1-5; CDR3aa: ASSWQGAQSAPQH
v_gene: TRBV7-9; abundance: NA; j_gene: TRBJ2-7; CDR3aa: ASSPTGQVSYEQY
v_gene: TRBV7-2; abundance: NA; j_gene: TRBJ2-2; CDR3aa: ASRAQTTGELF
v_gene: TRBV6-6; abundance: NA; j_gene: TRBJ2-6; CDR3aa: ASRAAPYSGANVLT
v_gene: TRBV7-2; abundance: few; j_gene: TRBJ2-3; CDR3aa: ASSLFLGSTDTQY
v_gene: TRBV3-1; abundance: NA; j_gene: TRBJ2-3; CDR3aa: ASSPFPGLGTDTQY